The 20 T cell receptor beta chains below come from one sample, sequenced in a study of blood T cell repertoires in COVID-19. Sequencing used immunoSEQ multiplex PCR; TCRdb keeps in-frame clones, though not all of them. The table lists 120,000 to 150,000 clones, over 80% of them singletons, with 8% to 13% in the top ten. The specimen was peripheral blood. The origin of the receptors is an elderly woman with acute or convalescent COVID-19.

The gene calls are TRBV5-1 and TRBJ1-1; 7 nucleotides align to TRBD1. Germline V gene sequence: CDR1 SGHRS, CDR2 YFSETQ. The J segment lost 1 base and the V segment lost 0 bases, leaving 6 bases of the junction unmatched. The CDR3 length is 16 residues. CDR3 bases: TGCGCCAGCAGCTTGGTCTCGGGACAGCAGAACACTGAAGCTTTCTTT. Amino acid sequence: CASSLVSGQQNTEAFF.

This clone occurred once. The genes are TRBV19 and TRBJ2-2, with 10 positions matching TRBD1. Germline values: CDR1 LNHDA, CDR2 SQIVND (reference sequence). Trimming took 5 bases from V and 0 from J; bases not matched to a gene: 6. The CDR3 runs 17 residues. CDR3 DNA: TGTGCCAGTAGTCGACAGGGGGCGGTATCGAACACCGGGGAGCTGTTTTTT. This encodes CASSRQGAVSNTGELFF.

CDR3 DNA sequence: TGTGCCTGGAGTGTAGCAGGGGCGGATGGCTACACCTTC. This sequence encodes CAWSVAGADGYTF. The chain links TRBV30 to TRBJ1-2, with TRBD1 as a possible D gene (6 bases). V was shortened by 0 bases and J by 6 bases, with 11 bases between the two germline ends. CDR3 size: 13 residues. Germline V gene sequence: CDR1 GTSNPN, CDR2 SVGIG (reference sequence).

This clone was detected once. J is TRBJ1-2 and V is TRBV2, with a possible D match to TRBD1 (6 bases). The CDR3 sequence is 13 residues long. Per the germline V gene, CDR1 is SNHLY and CDR2 is FYNNEI. V gave up 6 bases and J gave up 2 bases, with 10 bases separating them. The CDR3 nucleotides read TGTGCCAGCAGCCCGACAGGAAACTATGGCTACACCTTC. As protein: CASSPTGNYGYTF. The entire variable domain, with the rest obtained from reference TRBV2 and TRBJ1-2, is as follows: EPEVTQTPSHQVTQMGQEVILRCVPISNHLYFYWYRQILGQKVEFLVSFYNNEISEKSEIFDDQFSVERPDGSNFTLKIRSTKLEDSAMYFCASSPTGNYGYTFGSGTRLTVV.

This clone was recorded once. The chain couples TRBV18 to TRBJ2-3, with TRBD2 matching 8 bases. This CDR3 comprises 14 residues. J lost 3 bases, V lost 2 bases, and 1 base had no gene match. Germline loops: CDR1 KGHSH, CDR2 LQKENI. In nucleotides, the CDR3 is TGTGCCAGCTCACCAGCGGGGGGAACAGATACGCAGTATTTT. Encoded protein: CASSPAGGTDTQYF.

V usage is TRBV6-6 and J usage is TRBJ1-1; 7 bases agree with TRBD1. There are 16 residues in the CDR3. V lost 0 bases and J lost 1; bases outside the gene matches: 5. Germline values: CDR1 MNHNY, CDR2 SVGAGI (reference sequence). This CDR3 is CASSYSRYRGNTEAFF. Here the CDR3 DNA reads TGTGCCAGCAGTTACTCGCGCTACAGGGGGAACACTGAAGCTTTCTTT.

This sequence joins TRBV7-2 and TRBJ1-5; D possibly corresponds to TRBD1 (5 bases). Germline V gene sequence: CDR1 SGHTA, CDR2 FQGNSA. V shed 4 bases and J shed 2 bases, with 9 bases lying between them. This CDR3 contains 14 residues. CDR3 nucleotides: TGTGCCAGCAGCTCTGACAGCCGCAATCAGCCCCAGCATTTT. This translates into CASSSDSRNQPQHF.

The rearrangement links TRBV6-5 to TRBJ2-5; possible D gene TRBD2, 6 bases. V lost 6 bases to trimming and J lost 7 bases, with 21 bases between them. This CDR3 is 15 amino acids long. The germline CDR1 and CDR2 sequences are MNHEY and SVGAGI. The chain's CDR3 is CASRWGRWDLGTQYF. The CDR3 DNA reads as TGTGCCAGCAGGTGGGGTCGTTGGGACTTGGGGACCCAGTACTTC.

The genes are TRBV7-9 and TRBJ1-2; 7 bases match TRBD1. Germline V gene sequence: CDR1 SEHNR, CDR2 FQNEAQ (reference sequence). V shed 3 bases and J 6 bases; nucleotides not matched to a gene: 7. This CDR3 has 14 residues. The CDR3 loop reads CASSLQGEVDGYTF. CDR3 DNA sequence: TGTGCCAGCAGCTTGCAGGGGGAGGTAGATGGCTACACCTTC.

The chain has TRBV5-1 and TRBJ2-1, with 9 bases fitting TRBD2. The J segment lost 7 bases and the V segment lost 4 bases, leaving 9 bases of the junction unmatched. This CDR3 comprises 15 residues. Germline CDR1 is SGHRS and CDR2 is YFSETQ. The CDR3 protein is CASSDRTSVGNEQFF. CDR3 bases: TGCGCCAGCAGCGACAGGACTAGCGTGGGGAATGAGCAGTTCTTC.

The chain joins TRBV5-1 to TRBJ1-2; TRBD1 is a possible D gene (5 bases). Germline assignment: CDR1 SGHRS and CDR2 YFSETQ. Deletions cut 0 bases from V and 6 bases from J, with 12 bases between. This CDR3 has 14 residues. The CDR3 DNA sequence: TGCGCCAGCAGCTTGGGACAGTACCTAGATGGCTACACCTTC. It encodes CASSLGQYLDGYTF.

The chain carries TRBV7-2 and TRBJ1-2; no firm D call. Germline-derived CDR1 and CDR2 are SGHTA and FQGNSA. The length of the CDR3 is 15 residues. The ends were cut back, 1 base at V and 8 bases at J, with 17 bases in the middle. In DNA, the CDR3 is TGTGCCAGCAGCTTAGGGAACAGAGTTGGTTCGGGCTACACCTTC. This encodes CASSLGNRVGSGYTF.

Comments on this clone: Other nucleotide sequences in the sample specify the same CDR3. The rearrangement uses TRBV5-1 and TRBJ1-5; 9 bases are a match to TRBD1. Germline V CDR1 and CDR2: SGHRS, YFSETQ. V was clipped by 4 bases and J by 4 bases; unmatched bases: 3. This CDR3 has 14 amino acids. The chain's CDR3 is CASSPGTGNQPQHF. The CDR3 region has the DNA TGCGCCAGCAGCCCTGGGACAGGGAATCAGCCCCAGCATTTT.

The rearrangement uses TRBV3-1 (or the pseudogene TRBV3-2) and TRBJ1-2; TRBD1 agrees at 9 bases. This CDR3 is 14 amino acids long. From germline, CDR1 is LGHDT and CDR2 YNNKEL (reference sequence). With 5 bases clipped from V and 7 bases from J, the junction kept 8 bases outside the gene matches. CDR3 in amino acids: CASSFPDRGGGYTF. The CDR3 DNA follows: TGTGCCAGCAGCTTCCCGGACAGGGGCGGTGGCTACACCTTC.

This chain joins TRBV28 and TRBJ2-7; maybe TRBD2 (5 bases). Germline V lookup: CDR1 MDHEN, CDR2 SYDVKM. V lost 3 bases and J 0 bases, leaving 9 bases between the germline ends. This CDR3 is 14 amino acids long. The CDR3 protein is CASSFSGVSYEQYF. The CDR3 DNA reads TGTGCCAGCAGTTTTTCCGGGGTCTCCTACGAGCAGTACTTC.

The V gene is TRBV18, the J gene TRBJ2-1; 10 nucleotides align to TRBD1. CDR1 is KGHSH, CDR2 LQKENI, per germline. CDR3 size: 16 residues. V lost 0 bases to trimming and J lost 5 bases; unmatched junction nucleotides: 4. CDR3 sequence: CASSPPKTGGNNEQFF. Written as DNA, the CDR3 is TGTGCCAGCTCACCACCGAAGACAGGGGGCAACAATGAGCAGTTCTTC.

The CDR3 DNA reads TGTGCCAGCAGCCTGGGACTAGCGGGGTGGGAGACCCAGTACTTC. Translation: CASSLGLAGWETQYF. This chain connects TRBV11-2 to TRBJ2-5; TRBD2 matches 13 bases. Germline CDR1 is SGHAT and CDR2 is FQNNGV. Losses at the gene ends were 5 bases for V and 5 bases for J; bases not matched to a gene: 5. This CDR3 spans 15 amino acids.

The chain links TRBV18 to TRBJ1-5; no clear D. Trimming shortened V by 2 bases and J by 1 base, and 6 bases separated the two germline ends. Per the germline V gene, CDR1 is KGHSH and CDR2 is LQKENI. The length of the CDR3 is 14 residues. In nucleotides, the CDR3 is TGTGCCAGCTCACCAATGGCAAGCAATCAGCCCCAGCATTTT. Its protein is CASSPMASNQPQHF.

This clone has only a few counts. The J gene is TRBJ1-3, the V gene TRBV18; 8 nucleotides match TRBD1. The CDR3 contains 16 residues. Germline assignment: CDR1 KGHSH and CDR2 LQKENI. Germline trimming cut 4 bases from V and 2 bases from J; bases unmatched to any gene: 7. Here the CDR3 reads CASSQSGTGAGNTIYF. The CDR3, as DNA: TGTGCCAGCTCACAATCCGGGACAGGCGCTGGAAACACCATATATTTT. Based on the CDR3 plus reference TRBV18 and TRBJ1-3, the full variable domain is NAGVMQNPRHLVRRRGQEARLRCSPMKGHSHVYWYRQLPEEGLKFMVYLQKENIIDESGMPKERFSAEFPKEGPSILRIQQVVRGDSAAYFCASSQSGTGAGNTIYFGEGSWLTVV.

The rearrangement uses TRBV7-3 and TRBJ2-5; D possibly corresponds to TRBD2 (7 bases). V gave up 2 bases and J gave up 4 bases, with 17 bases separating them. The CDR3 loop spans 16 amino acids. From germline, CDR1 is SGHTA and CDR2 FQGTGA. The CDR3 loop reads CASSLLGGGVGETQYF. The CDR3 DNA sequence: TGTGCCAGCAGCTTACTAGGCGGGGGCGTGGGAGAGACCCAGTACTTC. Filled out from reference TRBV7-3 and TRBJ2-5, the complete variable domain reads GAGVSQTPSNKVTEKGKYVELRCDPISGHTALYWYRQSLGQGPEFLIYFQGTGAADDSGLPNDRFFAVRPEGSVSTLKIQRTERGDSAVYLCASSLLGGGVGETQYFGPGTRLLVL.